These T cell receptor beta chains were read from a single sample in a study of patients and donors after allogeneic stem cell transplantation. TCRdb re-called the RT-PCR reads through MiXCR, storing one row per CDR3 protein. The sample carries roughly 200,000 distinct CDR3 sequences, about 37% recorded once. Material: blood, either unsorted or a sorted T cell fraction (not recorded which). These receptors were obtained from a human donor who was either an allogeneic HSCT recipient or a stem cell or donor lymphocyte infusion donor (not recorded which). It is not recorded whose cells these are; they may come from a transplant donor. Both conserved end residues are part of each CDR3. D genes are given only for firm matches. The size of a clone is reported for some rows only, either as once, few or many, or as a class for expanded clones.

v_call	clone_size	j_call	d_call	cdr3_nt	cdr3_aa
TRBV15	NA	TRBJ1-1	NA	TGTGCCACCAGCAGAGATGGGCGGGATAACACTGAAGCTTTCTTT	CATSRDGRDNTEAFF
TRBV19	NA	TRBJ1-5	TRBD1	TGTGCCAGTAGTAAGTCCAGGGGGCCTACGATTAGCAATCAGCCCCAGCATTTT	CASSKSRGPTISNQPQHF
TRBV6-6	NA	TRBJ1-6	NA	TGTGCCAGCAGTTACACGTCAGGAGTCTATAATTCACCCCTCCACTTT	CASSYTSGVYNSPLHF
TRBV20-1	few	TRBJ1-5	NA	TGCAGTGCTAGAGGGATCGGTAATCAGCCCCAGCATTTT	CSARGIGNQPQHF
TRBV7-9	NA	TRBJ1-2	NA	TGTGCCAGCAGCATTCAGGGAACCTACTATGGCTACACCTTC	CASSIQGTYYGYTF
TRBV12-3/TRBV12-4	few	TRBJ1-5	NA	TGTGCCAGCAGTTTTAGGGCACACGGGAGCAATCAGCCCCAGCATTTT	CASSFRAHGSNQPQHF
TRBV21-1	NA	TRBJ2-5	NA	TGTGCCAGCACTAGAGAGACCCAGTACTTC	CASTRETQYF
TRBV15	NA	TRBJ2-3	NA	TGTGCCACCAGCAGAGATGACCTAAGCGAGACAGATACGCAGTATTTT	CATSRDDLSETDTQYF
TRBV20-1	few	TRBJ1-5	TRBD1	TGCAGTGCAATGGACAGGCTCACCAATCAGCCCCAGCATTTT	CSAMDRLTNQPQHF
TRBV28	few	TRBJ1-2	NA	TGTGCCAGCAGTCCCCGCAGGGTGTATGGCTACACCTTC	CASSPRRVYGYTF
TRBV4-1	few	TRBJ1-5	NA	TGCGCCAGCAGCCGCCGCGAGGGGTATGGCAATCAGCCCCAGCATTTT	CASSRREGYGNQPQHF
TRBV29-1	NA	TRBJ2-1	TRBD1	TGCAGCGTTGGTACCGGGACAGGGGTATACAATGAGCAGTTCTTC	CSVGTGTGVYNEQFF
TRBV25-1	few	TRBJ1-1	NA	TGTGCCAGCAGTGAAACCCCCGGTGGGTCCCGGCGGGCTTTCTTT	CASSETPGGSRRAFF
TRBV7-8	once	TRBJ1-2	TRBD1	TGTGCCAGCAGCTTAGCCCCCGGACAGGTAGTTGGCTACACCTTC	CASSLAPGQVVGYTF
TRBV11-2	few	TRBJ2-6	NA	TGTGCCAGCAGCTTAGGGACTACCCTCTCTGGGGCCAACGTCCTGACTTTC	CASSLGTTLSGANVLTF
TRBV19	few	TRBJ1-5	NA	TGTGCCAGTACGCTACAGCATTCCTTACATAGCAATCAGCCCCAGCATTTT	CASTLQHSLHSNQPQHF
TRBV11-2	NA	TRBJ1-2	NA	TGTGCCAGCAGTGGAGGGCTATTTGAGAGCTACACCTTC	CASSGGLFESYTF
TRBV20-1	NA	TRBJ1-6	NA	TGCAGTGCTAGTATCAGGTCGAATTCACCCCTCCACTTT	CSASIRSNSPLHF
TRBV5-1	large	TRBJ1-1	TRBD1	TGCGCCAGCAGCCGCCAGTCAGGGGGTGACACTGAAGCTTTCTTT	CASSRQSGGDTEAFF
TRBV5-1	NA	TRBJ1-1	NA	TGCGCCAGCAGCTTCCACCAAGGGGGTGACACTGAAGCTTTCTTT	CASSFHQGGDTEAFF
TRBV24-1	NA	TRBJ2-1	TRBD2	TGTGCCACCAGTGATTTGGCTAGCGGGGGGACCTCCTACAATGAGCAGTTCTTC	CATSDLASGGTSYNEQFF
TRBV7-9	NA	TRBJ2-1	NA	TGTGCCAGCAGCTTAGGAGCGGGTCCTTATCCCAATGAGCAGTTCTTC	CASSLGAGPYPNEQFF
TRBV10-3	NA	TRBJ1-4	NA	TGTGCCATCAGTCAGGGGAAGAATGAAAAACTGTTTTTT	CAISQGKNEKLFF
TRBV29-1	few	TRBJ2-2	TRBD2	TGCAGCCCCGTACGCGGGGGAGTGAACACCGGGGAGCTGTTTTTT	CSPVRGGVNTGELFF
TRBV20-1	NA	TRBJ2-3	TRBD2	TGCAGTGCTAGGCGGGGGGGCCATTTCACAGATACGCAGTATTTT	CSARRGGHFTDTQYF
TRBV15	NA	TRBJ1-3	NA	TGTGCCACCAGCAGAGATGGGGCAGGGCCTGGAAACACCATATATTTT	CATSRDGAGPGNTIYF
TRBV11-1	NA	TRBJ2-1	NA	TGTGCCAGCAGCTTAGGACGTCTAGAGACGTTCGATGAGCAGTTCTTC	CASSLGRLETFDEQFF
TRBV12-3/TRBV12-4	NA	TRBJ2-2	NA	TGTGCCAGCAGTTTGGGCAGGGGCACCGGGGAGCTGTTTTTT	CASSLGRGTGELFF
TRBV4-1	many	TRBJ2-7	TRBD2	TGCGCCAGCAGCCAAGAGGGAGGGCGTTATTCCTACGAGCAGTACTTC	CASSQEGGRYSYEQYF
TRBV6-2/TRBV6-3	NA	TRBJ2-4	NA	TGTGCCAGCGCAGCGGGCGAGACAGGTTCCAAAAACATTCAGTACTTC	CASAAGETGSKNIQYF
TRBV20-1	NA	TRBJ1-2	NA	TGCAGTGCTAGAGGGACTGGGAACTATGGCTACACCTTC	CSARGTGNYGYTF
TRBV10-3	once	TRBJ2-4	NA	TGTGCCATCAGTGGGTCAGGGAAAAACATTCAGTACTTC	CAISGSGKNIQYF
TRBV12-3/TRBV12-4	few	TRBJ2-2	NA	TGTGCCAGCAGTTCCCGGGGCTCGGGCGGGGAGCTGTTTTTT	CASSSRGSGGELFF
TRBV29-1	NA	TRBJ1-1	NA	TGCAGCGTTGTTTACATCGGGGTTCAGGGGACTGAAGCTTTCTTT	CSVVYIGVQGTEAFF
TRBV27	NA	TRBJ2-7	TRBD1	TGTGCCAGCAGTCCCTACCAGGGGGATTACGAGCAGTACTTC	CASSPYQGDYEQYF
TRBV28	NA	TRBJ2-4	NA	TGTGCCAGCAGCTGGGGAGCTCCCCTAGCCAAAAACATTCAGTACTTC	CASSWGAPLAKNIQYF
TRBV9	NA	TRBJ2-6	NA	TGTGCCAGCAGCGCTAGGGCGTCCTCTGGGGCCAACGTCCTGACTTTC	CASSARASSGANVLTF